At least ten counts were recorded for the clone carrying this T cell receptor beta chain. The target antigen is unknown. This sample stems from a study of regulatory T cells in long-lasting Graves disease. Study-level findings and limits: Among samples with persistent disease, TRBV28, TRBJ1-2 and TRBJ2-5 were favored.

HTBI primers from iRepertoire and Arm-PCR of CDR3 regions yielded the TCR beta libraries. One entry per CDR3 protein, called by TCRdb with MiXCR from the multiplex PCR reads. The sample has 500,000 to 700,000 distinct CDR3 sequences, 16% seen once. Time point of the sample: newly diagnosed GD, antithyroid drugs for less than 3 months. RNA from PBMCs was the source of the TCR library. The guidelines of the American Thyroid Association were the basis for diagnosing Graves' disease. V trimming: 2 bases; J trimming: 3 bases; junction bases outside the gene matches: 4. CDR3 length: 14 residues. The germline gives CDR1 MNHEY, CDR2 SMNVEV (reference sequence). These records were also assigned to another study, of T cells in Graves' hyperthyroidism and ophthalmopathy. From that paper: Stable disease denoted Graves' hyperthyroidism without ophthalmopathy progression within 18 months. The authors' 13 V-J model separated ophthalmopathy from stable hyperthyroidism.

V and J are TRBV27 and TRBJ2-7, with 7 nucleotides matching TRBD2. The TCR originated in a woman aged 25 to 45 with Graves disease. The source was peripheral blood mononuclear cells (PBMCs), collected at new diagnosis, from a patient treated with antithyroid drugs. Here the CDR3 DNA reads TGTGCCAGCAGTTTAGGGAGGGCAAGCTACGAGCAGTACTTC. It specifies CASSLGRASYEQYF.